The rows below give T cell receptor beta chains drawn from one sample of a study of blood T cells in healthy people across ages. A single record per CDR3 protein comes from TCRdb applying MiXCR to the 5' RACE reads. The sample shows around 1.5 million distinct CDR3 sequences, 30% to 40% of them seen only once. Material: blood. These receptors all stem from a woman aged 25 to 39 in good health. The CDR3 runs from the conserved cysteine through the conserved F or W. The order of the fields is D gene, J gene, CDR3 length, clone size, V gene, CDR3 protein, CDR3 DNA. D genes are given only for firm matches. Clone sizes are given selectively: once, few, many, or a class where the clone is expanded.

d_gene: TRBD1
j_gene: TRBJ1-2
len: 13
abundance: many
v_gene: TRBV29-1
CDR3aa: CSVEDLGTGFYTF
CDR3nt: TGCAGCGTTGAAGATCTGGGGACAGGCTTCTACACCTTC

d_gene: -
j_gene: TRBJ2-3
len: 14
abundance: few
v_gene: TRBV7-9
CDR3aa: CASSLVGFTDTQYF
CDR3nt: TGTGCCAGCAGCTTAGTGGGCTTCACAGATACGCAGTATTTT

d_gene: -
j_gene: TRBJ2-1
len: 15
abundance: -
v_gene: TRBV20-1
CDR3aa: CSARSRTVMYNEQFF
CDR3nt: TGCAGTGCGCGTAGTAGGACAGTGATGTACAATGAGCAGTTCTTC

d_gene: TRBD1
j_gene: TRBJ2-1
len: 13
abundance: few
v_gene: TRBV7-9
CDR3aa: CASSATGRDEQFF
CDR3nt: TGTGCCAGCAGCGCGACAGGGCGTGATGAGCAGTTCTTC

d_gene: TRBD1
j_gene: TRBJ2-4
len: 16
abundance: -
v_gene: TRBV29-1
CDR3aa: CSTSGGQGLLYWEQYF
CDR3nt: TGCAGCACTTCTGGCGGACAGGGATTATTGTATTGGGAGCAGTACTTC

d_gene: -
j_gene: TRBJ2-1
len: 15
abundance: few
v_gene: TRBV3-1
CDR3aa: CASSDTGSSYNEQFF
CDR3nt: TGTGCCAGCAGTGACACAGGGAGCTCCTACAATGAGCAGTTCTTC

d_gene: -
j_gene: TRBJ2-1
len: 12
abundance: many
v_gene: TRBV7-9
CDR3aa: CASSPGTNEQFF
CDR3nt: TGCGCCAGCAGCCCCGGAACAAATGAGCAGTTCTTC

d_gene: -
j_gene: TRBJ2-7
len: 13
abundance: few
v_gene: TRBV7-9
CDR3aa: CASNTGGPYEQYF
CDR3nt: TGTGCCAGCAATACCGGGGGGCCCTACGAGCAGTACTTC

d_gene: -
j_gene: TRBJ2-1
len: 12
abundance: few
v_gene: TRBV9
CDR3aa: CASSAQGGEQFF
CDR3nt: TGTGCCAGCAGCGCCCAGGGGGGCGAGCAGTTCTTC

d_gene: TRBD2
j_gene: TRBJ2-1
len: 15
abundance: -
v_gene: TRBV2
CDR3aa: CASSRTSGGPHGQFF
CDR3nt: TGTGCCAGCAGTAGGACTAGCGGGGGCCCACATGGGCAGTTCTTC

d_gene: TRBD1
j_gene: TRBJ1-2
len: 15
abundance: few
v_gene: TRBV20-1
CDR3aa: CSATSPGQGDYGYTF
CDR3nt: TGCAGTGCTACCTCCCCGGGACAGGGGGACTATGGCTACACCTTC

d_gene: TRBD2
j_gene: TRBJ2-7
len: 18
abundance: -
v_gene: TRBV4-1
CDR3aa: CASSPAGGEALGSYEQYF
CDR3nt: TGCGCCAGCAGCCCGGCGGGGGGCGAGGCCCTAGGCTCCTACGAGCAGTACTTC

d_gene: TRBD2
j_gene: TRBJ2-1
len: 16
abundance: few
v_gene: TRBV15
CDR3aa: CATSRERGGSYNEQFF
CDR3nt: TGTGCCACCAGCAGGGAGCGGGGGGGGTCCTACAATGAGCAGTTCTTC

d_gene: -
j_gene: TRBJ2-1
len: 15
abundance: few
v_gene: TRBV14
CDR3aa: CASSSRRGRYNEQFF
CDR3nt: TGTGCCAGCAGCTCTAGGAGGGGCCGGTACAATGAGCAGTTCTTC

d_gene: -
j_gene: TRBJ2-3
len: 16
abundance: -
v_gene: TRBV7-9
CDR3aa: CASSLANFAGADTQYF
CDR3nt: TGTGCCAGCAGCTTAGCAAATTTTGCGGGGGCCGATACGCAGTATTTT

d_gene: -
j_gene: TRBJ1-5
len: 13
abundance: -
v_gene: TRBV27
CDR3aa: CASSVGVSQPQHF
CDR3nt: TGTGCCAGCAGTGTGGGGGTATCTCAGCCCCAGCATTTT

d_gene: TRBD2
j_gene: TRBJ2-5
len: 17
abundance: few
v_gene: TRBV7-9
CDR3aa: CASSPKTSGGYQETQYF
CDR3nt: TGTGCCAGCAGCCCTAAGACTAGCGGGGGGTACCAAGAGACCCAGTACTTC

d_gene: -
j_gene: TRBJ2-7
len: 13
abundance: -
v_gene: TRBV20-1
CDR3aa: CSARAGNLYEQYF
CDR3nt: TGCAGTGCTAGAGCCGGGAACCTTTACGAGCAGTACTTC

d_gene: -
j_gene: TRBJ1-2
len: 14
abundance: once
v_gene: TRBV30
CDR3aa: CAWSVPSVGYGYTF
CDR3nt: TGTGCCTGGAGTGTACCGTCGGTGGGTTATGGCTACACCTTC

d_gene: -
j_gene: TRBJ1-5
len: 15
abundance: few
v_gene: TRBV6-5
CDR3aa: CASSPDGRRNQPQHF
CDR3nt: TGTGCCAGCAGTCCTGACGGCCGGAGGAATCAGCCCCAGCATTTT

d_gene: -
j_gene: TRBJ2-7
len: 11
abundance: -
v_gene: TRBV20-1
CDR3aa: CSGRRLDEQYF
CDR3nt: TGCAGTGGCCGGCGGTTGGACGAGCAGTACTTC

d_gene: TRBD2
j_gene: TRBJ2-7
len: 15
abundance: few
v_gene: TRBV6-2/TRBV6-3
CDR3aa: CASRGRTSGTYEQYF
CDR3nt: TGTGCCAGCAGAGGTCGGACTAGCGGGACCTACGAGCAGTACTTC

d_gene: TRBD1
j_gene: TRBJ1-2
len: 13
abundance: -
v_gene: TRBV29-1
CDR3aa: CSVEDRGRGGYTF
CDR3nt: TGCAGCGTTGAGGACAGGGGGCGCGGTGGCTACACCTTC